This TCR beta chain was identified during a study of early T cells in non-severe SARS-CoV-2 infection (dated by TCRdb to 2020 to 2023). About the study as a whole: TCR sequencing used bulk RNA from unsorted whole blood, so alpha and beta chains could not be paired.

Points the paper makes about the study in general: VDJdb matching was skewed toward anti-spike CD8 responses and likely underestimated virus-specific expansions by missing private and CD4 specificities.

This clonotype showed up many times. The antigen this receptor binds is unknown. It has no much larger one-base neighbor in the sample; base qualities were not kept. The study was a case-control design nested within a healthcare worker cohort in London, UK, with weekly nasopharyngeal swab PCR tests and blood sampling. Healthcare workers were recruited between 23 and 31 March 2020, during the week of the UK lockdown, and were followed weekly for up to about 15 weeks. Receptor libraries were prepared by 5' RACE. TCRdb names NextSeq 500 as the instrument used. The TCR library protocol attached unique molecular identifiers to individual cDNA molecules to correct for sequencing error and PCR bias. Sequencing covered both TCR alpha and beta chains, and within each sample the abundances of alpha and beta sequences were tightly co-correlated. Processing in the source paper ran as follows. Decombinator V4 was used to perform V gene, J gene and CDR3 annotation of TCR sequences. Expanded TCRs were defined as changing significantly between any two time points under a Poisson model with p below 0.0001. TCR abundances were normalised to the total number of TCRs sequenced per sample and were expressed as counts per million. VDJdb, accessed 1 November 2021, was searched for CMV, EBV and SARS-CoV-2 annotated TCRs, with TCRs annotated for multiple antigens excluded. TCRdb trimmed the raw reads at Q25, called clones with MiXCR and kept productive beta chains. Rows matching on CDR3 protein sequence are summarized as one entry with the most common DNA and genes. The V and J calls and clone size are TCRdb's, not the authors'. Across this sample there are tens of thousands of distinct CDR3 sequences, with roughly 5% seen only once. Of the sample, 10% to 14% falls within the top ten clones.

The TCR originated in an adult who was a healthcare worker with PCR-confirmed SARS-CoV-2 infection or an uninfected control (not recorded which). The sample consisted of whole blood.

DNA sequence: TGCGCCAGCAGCTTGGCACCGACAGGCATGAACACTGAAGCTTTCTTT. The resulting protein is CASSLAPTGMNTEAFF. The chain is made from TRBV5-1 and TRBJ1-1; TRBD1 is a possible D gene, resting on 6 matching bases. Measured from the cysteine to the phenylalanine, the CDR3 is 16 residues long. Kept here is only the CDR3 DNA, which spans 48 bases and is read in frame from base 1. Trimming at the junction amounts to 0 bases on V and 0 bases on J, and the germline ends lie 12 bases apart. Per the germline V gene, SGHRS is the CDR1 and YFSETQ is the CDR2.